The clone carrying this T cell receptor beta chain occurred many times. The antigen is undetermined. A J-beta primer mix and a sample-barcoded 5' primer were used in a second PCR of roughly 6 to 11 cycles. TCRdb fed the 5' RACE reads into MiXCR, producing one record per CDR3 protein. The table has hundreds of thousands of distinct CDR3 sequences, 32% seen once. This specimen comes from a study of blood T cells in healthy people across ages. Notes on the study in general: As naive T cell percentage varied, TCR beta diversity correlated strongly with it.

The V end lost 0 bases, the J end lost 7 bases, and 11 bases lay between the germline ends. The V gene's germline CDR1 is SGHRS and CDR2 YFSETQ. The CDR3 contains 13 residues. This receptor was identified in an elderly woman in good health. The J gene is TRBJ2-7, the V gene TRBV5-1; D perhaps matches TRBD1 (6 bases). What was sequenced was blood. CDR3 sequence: CASSLGPDREQYF. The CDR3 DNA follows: TGCGCCAGCAGCTTGGGCCCTGACAGGGAGCAGTACTTC.